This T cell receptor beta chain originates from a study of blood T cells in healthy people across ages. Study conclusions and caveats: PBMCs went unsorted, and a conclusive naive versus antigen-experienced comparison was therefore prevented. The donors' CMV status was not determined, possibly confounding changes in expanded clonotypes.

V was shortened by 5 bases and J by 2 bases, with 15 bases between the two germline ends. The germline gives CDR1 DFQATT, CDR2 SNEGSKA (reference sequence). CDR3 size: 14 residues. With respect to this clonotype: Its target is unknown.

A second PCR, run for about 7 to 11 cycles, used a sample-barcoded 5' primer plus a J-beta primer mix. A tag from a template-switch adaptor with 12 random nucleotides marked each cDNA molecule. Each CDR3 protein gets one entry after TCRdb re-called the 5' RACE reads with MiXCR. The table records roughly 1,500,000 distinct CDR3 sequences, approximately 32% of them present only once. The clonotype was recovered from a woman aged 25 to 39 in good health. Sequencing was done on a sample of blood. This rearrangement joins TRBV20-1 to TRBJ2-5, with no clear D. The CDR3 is CSAASDIPQETQYF. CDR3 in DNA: TGCAGTGCTGCTTCAGACATTCCTCAAGAGACCCAGTACTTC.